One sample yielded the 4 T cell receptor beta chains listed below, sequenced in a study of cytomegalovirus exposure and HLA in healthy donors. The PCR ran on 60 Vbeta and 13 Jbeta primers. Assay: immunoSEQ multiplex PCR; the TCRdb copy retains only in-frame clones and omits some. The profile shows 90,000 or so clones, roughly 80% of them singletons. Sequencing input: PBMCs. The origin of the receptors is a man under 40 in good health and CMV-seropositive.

CDR3 sequence (DNA): TGTGCCAGCAGCCAAGTCCCTTTCCGACAGGCGGATCCCGGCTGGGGCTACACCTTC. Translated: CASSQVPFRQADPGWGYTF. V gene TRBV4-2 combines with J gene TRBJ1-2; D might be TRBD1 (6 bases). With 1 base removed from V and 8 bases from J, the gap between germline ends came to 29 bases. The CDR3 extends over 19 amino acids. The germline V gene has CDR1 LGHNA and CDR2 YNFKEQ.

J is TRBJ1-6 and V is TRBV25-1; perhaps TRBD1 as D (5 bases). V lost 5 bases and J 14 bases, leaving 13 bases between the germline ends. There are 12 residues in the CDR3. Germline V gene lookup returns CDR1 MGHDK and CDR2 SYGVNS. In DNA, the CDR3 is TGTGCCAGCAGTTATCAGGGAATAACCCTCCACTTT. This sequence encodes CASSYQGITLHF.

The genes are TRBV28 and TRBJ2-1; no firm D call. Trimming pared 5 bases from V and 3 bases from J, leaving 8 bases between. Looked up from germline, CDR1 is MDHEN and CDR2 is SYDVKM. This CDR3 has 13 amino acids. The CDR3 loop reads CASSTRGYNEQFF. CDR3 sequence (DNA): TGTGCCAGCAGTACACGAGGCTACAATGAGCAGTTCTTC.

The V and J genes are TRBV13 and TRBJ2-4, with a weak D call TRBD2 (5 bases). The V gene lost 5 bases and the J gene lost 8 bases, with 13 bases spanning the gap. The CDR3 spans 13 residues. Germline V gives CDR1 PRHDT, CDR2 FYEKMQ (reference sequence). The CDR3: CASSPSRGDIQYF. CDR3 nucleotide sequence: TGTGCCAGCAGCCCCTCCCGGGGAGACATTCAGTACTTC.